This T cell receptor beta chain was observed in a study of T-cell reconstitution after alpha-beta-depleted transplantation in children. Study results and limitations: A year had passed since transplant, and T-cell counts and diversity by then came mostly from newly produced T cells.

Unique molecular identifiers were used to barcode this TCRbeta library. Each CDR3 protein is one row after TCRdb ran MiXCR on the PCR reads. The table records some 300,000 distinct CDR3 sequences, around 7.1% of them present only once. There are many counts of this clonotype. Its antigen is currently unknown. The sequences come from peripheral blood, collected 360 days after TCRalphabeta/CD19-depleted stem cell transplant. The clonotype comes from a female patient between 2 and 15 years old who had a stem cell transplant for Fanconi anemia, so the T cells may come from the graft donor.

The CDR3 DNA reads as TGTGCCAGCAGTGACATTCAAGGGGTCTATGGCTACACCTTC. This gives the protein CASSDIQGVYGYTF. The chain links TRBV9 to TRBJ1-2; a weak D match, TRBD1 (5 bases). CDR1 and CDR2 from the germline V gene are SGDLS and YYNGEE. Trimming left V 5 bases short and J 4 bases short, with 15 bases between. The CDR3 is 14 amino acids. Together with reference TRBV9 and TRBJ1-2, the CDR3 gives the full variable domain: DSGVTQTPKHLITATGQRVTLRCSPRSGDLSVYWYQQSLDQGLQFLIQYYNGEERAKGNILERFSAQQFPDLHSELNLSSLELGDSALYFCASSDIQGVYGYTFGSGTRLTVV.